This T cell receptor beta chain derives from a study of blood T cells in healthy people across ages. The second PCR ran about 6 to 11 cycles with a sample-barcoded 5' primer and J-beta primers. TCRdb called the 5' RACE reads again in MiXCR, with one record for every CDR3 protein. The sample has about 720,000 distinct CDR3 sequences, roughly 20% seen once. The sequenced material came from blood. The origin of this receptor is a man aged 70-80 years in good health.

The CDR3 nucleotides are TGTGCCATCAGTGAGACGAGGACAGGGGGAACCTCCTATAATTCACCCCTCCACTTT. As protein: CAISETRTGGTSYNSPLHF. This chain joins TRBV10-3 and TRBJ1-6; TRBD1 aligns across 10 bases. Germline lookup yields CDR1 ENHRY and CDR2 SYGVKD. The CDR3 extends over 19 amino acids. After removal of 2 bases from V and 0 bases from J, the junction contained 7 bases not matched to a gene.